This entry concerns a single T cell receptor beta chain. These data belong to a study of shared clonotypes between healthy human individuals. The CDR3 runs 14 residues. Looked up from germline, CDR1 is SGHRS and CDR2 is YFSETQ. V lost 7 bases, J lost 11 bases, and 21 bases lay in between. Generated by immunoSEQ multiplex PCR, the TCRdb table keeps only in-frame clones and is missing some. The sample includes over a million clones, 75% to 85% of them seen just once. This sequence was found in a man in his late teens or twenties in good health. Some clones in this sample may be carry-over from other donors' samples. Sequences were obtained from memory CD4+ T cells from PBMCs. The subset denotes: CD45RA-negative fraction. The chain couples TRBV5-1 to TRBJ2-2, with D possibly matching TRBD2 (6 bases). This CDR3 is CASRGVSGLPELFF. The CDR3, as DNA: TGCGCCAGCCGTGGTGTCAGCGGGCTACCAGAGCTGTTTTTT.